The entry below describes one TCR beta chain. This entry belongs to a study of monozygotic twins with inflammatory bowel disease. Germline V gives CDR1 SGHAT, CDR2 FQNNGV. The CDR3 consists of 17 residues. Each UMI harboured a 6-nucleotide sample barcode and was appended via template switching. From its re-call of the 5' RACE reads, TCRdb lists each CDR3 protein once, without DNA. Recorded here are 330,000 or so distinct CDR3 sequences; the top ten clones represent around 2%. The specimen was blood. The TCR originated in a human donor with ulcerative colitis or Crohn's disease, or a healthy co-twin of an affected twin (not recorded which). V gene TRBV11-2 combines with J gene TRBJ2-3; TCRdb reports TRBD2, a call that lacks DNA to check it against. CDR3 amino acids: CASSLVGAGVGSDTQYF.